The 16 T cell receptor beta chains given below trace back to one sample, sequenced in a study of PD-1 blockade in mismatch repair-deficient tumors. The assay was immunoSEQ multiplex PCR, and TCRdb's table has in-frame clones only and misses some. The profile shows over 75,000 clones, approximately 84% of them singletons. Sequenced here: peripheral blood, sampled 12 weeks after starting pembrolizumab. The receptors derive from an adult with mismatch repair-deficient cancer.

This chain joins TRBV27 and TRBJ2-2, with D possibly being TRBD2 (5 bases). The V end lost 2 bases, the J end lost 3 bases, and 13 bases lay between the germline ends. This CDR3 comprises 16 residues. Per the germline V gene, CDR1 is MNHEY and CDR2 is SMNVEV (reference sequence). The CDR3 protein is CASSLRARSDTGELFF. The CDR3 region has the DNA TGTGCCAGCAGTTTAAGGGCACGTAGCGACACCGGGGAGCTGTTTTTT.

This clone was seen a single time. The rearrangement uses TRBV4-2 and TRBJ1-3, with a tentative D call TRBD1 (5 bases). V lost 0 bases to trimming and J lost 0 bases, with 6 bases between them. The CDR3 runs 15 residues. Germline CDR1 LGHNA, CDR2 YNFKEQ. The CDR3 region is CASSQDQGSGNTIYF. CDR3 bases: TGTGCCAGCAGCCAAGATCAGGGCTCTGGAAACACCATATATTTT.

As regards this clone: A much bigger clone sits one base away, suggesting this may be a read error. In DNA form, the CDR3 reads TGTGCCAGCAGCTCCATCTACTACGAGCAGTACTTC. Its translation is CASSSIYYEQYF. J is TRBJ2-7 and V is TRBV7-2; no reliable D call. Germline V gives CDR1 SGHTA, CDR2 FQGNSA. V was shortened by 4 bases and J by 3 bases, with 7 bases between the two germline ends. This CDR3 has 12 residues.

This chain joins TRBV11-2 and TRBJ2-7; 10 bases map to TRBD1. Germline CDR1 is SGHAT and CDR2 is FQNNGV. The CDR3 sequence is 18 residues long. With V trimmed by 3 bases and J by 2 bases, 13 bases remained unmatched. Here the CDR3 DNA reads TGTGCCAGCAGCTTGTTCTATCCCGGGACAGGGGAAACCTACGAGCAGTACTTC. This codes for CASSLFYPGTGETYEQYF.

The V call is TRBV7-9, the J call TRBJ1-2; possible D gene TRBD1, 6 bases. V lost 1 base, J lost 2 bases, and 11 bases lay in between. The CDR3 runs to 15 residues. CDR1 and CDR2 from the germline V gene are SEHNR and FQNEAQ (reference sequence). CDR3 sequence reads: CASSLEPQGNYGYTF. The CDR3 bases are TGTGCCAGCAGCTTAGAACCTCAGGGGAACTATGGCTACACCTTC.

The chain carries TRBV7-8 and TRBJ1-1; D remains ambiguous. The V end lost 2 bases, the J end lost 8 bases, and 9 bases lay between the germline ends. The germline V gene has CDR1 SGHVS and CDR2 FQNEAQ. This CDR3 has 12 amino acids. CDR3 sequence: CASSLFGVEAFF. The DNA of the CDR3 is TGTGCCAGCAGCTTATTCGGTGTAGAAGCTTTCTTT.

The V and J genes are TRBV28 and TRBJ1-2; D unresolved. The CDR3 runs to 11 residues. CDR1 and CDR2 (germline): MDHEN, SYDVKM. V dropped 10 bases and J dropped 1 base, with 7 bases sitting between them. The CDR3 reads CATTNNYGYTF. DNA for the CDR3: TGTGCCACCACAAATAACTATGGCTACACCTTC.

This chain uses TRBV7-6 with TRBJ1-1; D may be TRBD1 (6 bases). The V gene's germline CDR1 is SGHVS and CDR2 FNYEAQ. The length of the CDR3 is 13 residues. V was pared by 5 bases and J by 1 base, with 8 bases between. The CDR3 here is CASSRTANTEAFF. As DNA, the CDR3 is TGTGCCAGCAGCCGGACAGCGAACACTGAAGCTTTCTTT.

The rearrangement links TRBV7-3 to TRBJ1-2; D is uncertain. Deletions cut 2 bases from V and 3 bases from J, with 7 bases between. The CDR3 has 13 amino acids. The germline V gene has CDR1 SGHTA and CDR2 FQGTGA. CDR3 region: CASSLDADYGYTF. CDR3 nucleotide sequence: TGTGCCAGCAGCTTAGACGCCGACTATGGCTACACCTTC.

The chain combines TRBV4-3 with TRBJ1-1, with D hard to call. Germline-derived CDR1 and CDR2 are LGHNA and YSLEER. V lost 4 bases and J lost 1, with 13 bases in between. The CDR3 contains 15 residues. This CDR3 is CASSPRFEGNTEAFF. The CDR3 bases are TGCGCCAGCAGCCCCAGATTCGAGGGGAACACTGAAGCTTTCTTT.

This chain links TRBV7-2 with TRBJ2-3, with 8 bases matching TRBD2. CDR1 SGHTA and CDR2 FQGNSA come from the germline V gene. The CDR3 runs to 15 residues. V trimming: 8 bases; J trimming: 2 bases; junction bases outside the gene matches: 9. The CDR3 DNA follows: TGTGCCAGCCGATTGGCTAGCGGGCCCACAGATACGCAGTATTTT. It is translated as CASRLASGPTDTQYF.

This clone was detected only a few times. The chain carries TRBV7-9 and TRBJ1-1; D call uncertain. Trimming removed 7 bases at V and 6 bases at J, with 21 bases between. CDR1 and CDR2 (germline): SEHNR, FQNEAQ (reference sequence). The CDR3 extends over 15 amino acids. The CDR3 coding sequence is TGTGCCAGCACCGAGCTAGAGGGAGCACGGTCTGAAGCTTTCTTT. It specifies CASTELEGARSEAFF.

The rearrangement uses TRBV18 and TRBJ2-7; 8 nucleotides align to TRBD2. J lost 5 bases, V lost 2 bases, and 8 bases had no gene match. Germline values: CDR1 KGHSH, CDR2 LQKENI. This CDR3 is built from 15 residues. This CDR3 is CASSPMVVAGHEQYF. The CDR3 region has the DNA TGTGCCAGCTCACCAATGGTGGTAGCGGGACACGAGCAGTACTTC.

The chain recombines TRBV11-3 with TRBJ2-1; the D gene is possibly TRBD1 (5 bases). V lost 5 bases to trimming and J lost 2 bases, with 16 bases between them. Germline CDR1 SGHNT, CDR2 YENEEA. The CDR3 has 16 amino acids. CDR3 nucleotides: TGTGCCAGCAGCCGTTTTAGGACAAATCCCTACAATGAGCAGTTCTTC. Amino acid sequence: CASSRFRTNPYNEQFF.

CDR3 protein: CSVEDSWNTEAFF. The CDR3 DNA sequence: TGCAGCGTTGAAGATTCGTGGAACACTGAAGCTTTCTTT. The chain joins TRBV29-1 to TRBJ1-1; D not resolved. The germline V gene has CDR1 SQVTM and CDR2 ANQGSEA. There are 13 residues in the CDR3. Trimming took 0 bases from V and 1 from J, leaving 6 bases between them.

The CDR3 loop is CAISVQGRETGELFF. In DNA form, the CDR3 reads TGTGCCATCAGTGTTCAGGGGAGGGAAACCGGGGAGCTGTTTTTT. The chain is built from TRBV10-3 and TRBJ2-2; the D gene is possibly TRBD2 (7 bases). Germline loops: CDR1 ENHRY, CDR2 SYGVKD. V was pared by 4 bases and J by 5 bases, with 14 bases between. This CDR3 has 15 residues.